This is a list of T cell receptor beta chains from one sample in a study of technical replicates of blood from a handful of donors. This table comes from immunoSEQ multiplex PCR, and its TCRdb copy is limited to in-frame clones, with some not included. The table records tens of thousands of clones, 85% to 95% of them present only once. Sequencing was performed on T cells isolated from PBMCs. These receptors originate from a human donor in good health. Both conserved end residues are part of each CDR3.

j_call | v_call | cdr3_aa
TRBJ1-5 | TRBV29-1 | CSALTGYNQPQHF
TRBJ2-5 | TRBV6-5 | CASSYSAPGAKETQYF
TRBJ2-3 | TRBV6-5 | CASRGQSTDTQYF
TRBJ1-5 | TRBV11-2 | CASSLYNRDQPQHF
TRBJ2-7 | TRBV7-9 | CASSSLQGNSYGQYF
TRBJ2-3 | TRBV29-1 | CSTSTGQRSDTQYF
TRBJ1-4 | TRBV5-1 | CASQSGTTNEKLFF
TRBJ2-1 | TRBV14 | CASSQGTSGAGVHWASYNEQFF
TRBJ1-6 | TRBV11-3 | CASSLDRLGDRASPLHF
TRBJ2-7 | TRBV11-3 | CASSLTGGGYEQYF
TRBJ2-1 | TRBV6-6 | CASINEGQSNEQFF
TRBJ1-2 | TRBV6-5 | CASSYAGNYGYTF
TRBJ1-3 | TRBV5-1 | CASSQDPTGPTGNTIYF
TRBJ2-2 | TRBV6-5 | CASSYQVTGDTGELFF
TRBJ2-7 | TRBV5-6 | CASCHKTGTASYEQYF
TRBJ2-2 | TRBV6-6 | CASMFEIPPTGELFF
TRBJ1-2 | TRBV6-5 | CASSYGTGDKDGYTF
TRBJ1-5 | TRBV10-1 | CASSEGHQPQHF
TRBJ2-7 | TRBV5-6 | CASSAPASGQSYF
TRBJ2-3 | TRBV7-8 | CASNVKRGAPDTQYF
TRBJ2-1 | TRBV29-1 | CSVDRRDYNEQFF
TRBJ1-6 | TRBV14 | CASSQVPGVSPLHF
TRBJ1-5 | TRBV5-4 | CASSVDSNQPQHF
TRBJ2-7 | TRBV10-3 | CATTGLALSYEQYF
TRBJ1-3 | TRBV18 | CASSPTGSPFLSGNTIYF
TRBJ2-5 | TRBV5-4 | CASSLARTGKHQETQYF
TRBJ1-2 | TRBV5-6 | CASSLSSRLRNYGYTF
TRBJ1-3 | TRBV5-1 | CASTRDRGTGNTIYF
TRBJ1-2 | TRBV7-9 | CAAGEGANGYTF
TRBJ1-1 | TRBV7-9 | CASSLDNLHTEAFF
TRBJ2-1 | TRBV10-3 | CAISEVTWADHNEQFF
TRBJ2-1 | TRBV11-2 | CASSTSTDTAYNEQFF
TRBJ2-1 | TRBV6-5 | CASSYTQGAHEQFF
TRBJ1-1 | TRBV13 | CASSPRTGGSAEAFF
TRBJ1-1 | TRBV7-9 | CASSLAALGTGGTEAFF
TRBJ1-6 | TRBV7-9 | CASSPGSYNSPLHF
TRBJ2-7 | TRBV5-1 | CASSPQAGGPVEQYF
TRBJ2-7 | TRBV18 | CASSLDREQYF
TRBJ2-2 | TRBV14 | CASSQGLLNTGELFF
TRBJ2-3 | TRBV18 | CASSPPSGSTDTQYF
TRBJ2-7 | TRBV7-9 | CASSSYRGPLYEQYF
TRBJ1-2 | TRBV7-9 | CASSWVGQNYGYTF
TRBJ2-7 | TRBV15 | CATSRDKDPGLYSYEQYF
TRBJ2-1 | TRBV15 | CATSTRHSTHNEQFF
TRBJ2-4 | TRBV9 | CASSVGRSGGIQYF
TRBJ1-6 | TRBV13 | CASSLSDYDHSPLHF
TRBJ2-7 | TRBV5-1 | CASAGTGGLGAEQYF
TRBJ2-5 | TRBV5-1 | CASSTNQETQYF
TRBJ1-2 | TRBV16 | CASSQGREYGYTF
TRBJ1-4 | TRBV7-6 | CASSLFATNEKLFF